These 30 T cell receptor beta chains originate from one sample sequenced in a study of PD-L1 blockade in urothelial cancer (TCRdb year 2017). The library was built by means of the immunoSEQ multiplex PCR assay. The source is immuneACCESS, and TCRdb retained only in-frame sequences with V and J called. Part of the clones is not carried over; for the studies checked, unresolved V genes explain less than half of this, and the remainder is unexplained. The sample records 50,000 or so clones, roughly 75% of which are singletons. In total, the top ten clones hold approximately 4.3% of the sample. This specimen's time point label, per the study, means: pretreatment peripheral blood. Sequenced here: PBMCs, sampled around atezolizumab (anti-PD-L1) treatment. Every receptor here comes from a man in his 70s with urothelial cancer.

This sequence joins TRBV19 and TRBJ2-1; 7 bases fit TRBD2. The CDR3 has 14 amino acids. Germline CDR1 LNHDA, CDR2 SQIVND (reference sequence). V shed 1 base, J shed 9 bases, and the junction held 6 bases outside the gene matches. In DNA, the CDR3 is TGTGCCAGTAGTATAGCGGGAGGTGGTACTGAGCAGTTCTTC. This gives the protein CASSIAGGGTEQFF.

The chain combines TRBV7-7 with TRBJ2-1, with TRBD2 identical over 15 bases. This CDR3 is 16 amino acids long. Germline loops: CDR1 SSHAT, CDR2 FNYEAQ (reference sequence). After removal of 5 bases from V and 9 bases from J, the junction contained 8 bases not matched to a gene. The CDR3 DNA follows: TGTGCCAGCAGCCAAACGCCGGGACTAGCGGGGGGTGAGCAGTTCTTC. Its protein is CASSQTPGLAGGEQFF.

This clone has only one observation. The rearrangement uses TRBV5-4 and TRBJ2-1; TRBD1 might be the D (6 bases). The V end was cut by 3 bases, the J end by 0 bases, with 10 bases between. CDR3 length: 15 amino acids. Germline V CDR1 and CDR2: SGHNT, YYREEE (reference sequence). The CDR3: CASSSGTPSYNEQFF. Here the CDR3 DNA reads TGTGCCAGCAGCTCCGGGACACCCTCCTACAATGAGCAGTTCTTC.

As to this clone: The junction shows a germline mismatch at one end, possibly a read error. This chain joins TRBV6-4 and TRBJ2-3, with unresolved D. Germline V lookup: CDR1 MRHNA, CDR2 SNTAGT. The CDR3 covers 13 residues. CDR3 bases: TGTGCCAGCAGTGACCCCGGTGGGCGTCCCGCGTTTTTT. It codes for CASSDPGGRPAFF.

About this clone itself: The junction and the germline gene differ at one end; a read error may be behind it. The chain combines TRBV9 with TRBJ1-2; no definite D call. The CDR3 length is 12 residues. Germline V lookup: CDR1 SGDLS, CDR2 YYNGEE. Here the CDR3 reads CASSLTGAGSIF. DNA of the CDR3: TGTGCCAGCAGCCTCACGGGAGCAGGCTCGATCTTC. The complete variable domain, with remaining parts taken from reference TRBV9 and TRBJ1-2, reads DSGVTQTPKHLITATGQRVTLRCSPRSGDLSVYWYQQSLDQGLQFLIQYYNGEERAKGNILERFSAQQFPDLHSELNLSSLELGDSALYFCASSLTGAGSIFGSGTRLTVV.

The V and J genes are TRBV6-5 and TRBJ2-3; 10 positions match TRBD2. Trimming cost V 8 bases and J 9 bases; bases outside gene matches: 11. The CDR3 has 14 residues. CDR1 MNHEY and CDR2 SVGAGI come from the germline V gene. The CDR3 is CASGSGGVGRTQYF. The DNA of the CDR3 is TGTGCCAGCGGAAGCGGGGGGGTAGGTCGGACGCAGTATTTT.

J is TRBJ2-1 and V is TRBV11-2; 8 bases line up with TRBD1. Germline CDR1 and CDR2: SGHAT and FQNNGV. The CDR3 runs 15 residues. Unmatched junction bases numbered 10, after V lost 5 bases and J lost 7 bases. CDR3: CASSPGQGNWNEQFF. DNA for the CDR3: TGTGCCAGCAGCCCCGGACAGGGAAATTGGAATGAGCAGTTCTTC.

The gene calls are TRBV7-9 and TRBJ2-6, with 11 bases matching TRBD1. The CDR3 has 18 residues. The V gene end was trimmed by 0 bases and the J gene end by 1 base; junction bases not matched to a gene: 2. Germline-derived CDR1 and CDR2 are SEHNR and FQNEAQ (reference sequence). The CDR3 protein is CASSLADRGRSGANVLTF. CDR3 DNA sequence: TGTGCCAGCAGCTTAGCGGACAGGGGGCGGTCTGGGGCCAACGTCCTGACTTTC.

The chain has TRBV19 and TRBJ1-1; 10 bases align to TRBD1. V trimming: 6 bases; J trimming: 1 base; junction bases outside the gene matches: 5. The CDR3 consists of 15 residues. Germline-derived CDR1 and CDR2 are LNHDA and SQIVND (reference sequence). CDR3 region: CASRGTGVGNTEAFF. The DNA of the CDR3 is TGTGCCAGTAGGGGGACAGGGGTCGGGAACACTGAAGCTTTCTTT. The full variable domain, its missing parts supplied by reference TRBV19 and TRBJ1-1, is DGGITQSPKYLFRKEGQNVTLSCEQNLNHDAMYWYRQDPGQGLRLIYYSQIVNDFQKGDIAEGYSVSREKKESFPLTVTSAQKNPTAFYLCASRGTGVGNTEAFFGQGTRLTVV.

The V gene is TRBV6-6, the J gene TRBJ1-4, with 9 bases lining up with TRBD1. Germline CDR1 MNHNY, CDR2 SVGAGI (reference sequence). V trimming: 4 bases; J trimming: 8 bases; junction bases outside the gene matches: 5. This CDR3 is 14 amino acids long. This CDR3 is CASSSTGGDEKLFF. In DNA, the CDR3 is TGTGCCAGCAGTTCGACAGGGGGAGACGAAAAACTGTTTTTT.

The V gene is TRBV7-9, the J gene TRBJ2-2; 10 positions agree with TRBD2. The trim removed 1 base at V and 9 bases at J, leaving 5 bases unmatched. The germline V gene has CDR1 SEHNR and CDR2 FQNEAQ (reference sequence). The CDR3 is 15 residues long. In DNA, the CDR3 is TGTGCCAGCAGCTTAGTGGGACTAGCGAACAGGGAGCTGTTTTTT. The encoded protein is CASSLVGLANRELFF.

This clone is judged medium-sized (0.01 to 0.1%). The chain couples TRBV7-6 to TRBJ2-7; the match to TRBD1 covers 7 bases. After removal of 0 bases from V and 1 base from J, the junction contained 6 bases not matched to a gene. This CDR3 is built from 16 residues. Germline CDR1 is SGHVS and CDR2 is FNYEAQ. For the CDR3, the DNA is TGTGCCAGCAGCTTAGCCCCGTCGGGACAGTCCTACGAGCAGTACTTC. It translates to CASSLAPSGQSYEQYF.

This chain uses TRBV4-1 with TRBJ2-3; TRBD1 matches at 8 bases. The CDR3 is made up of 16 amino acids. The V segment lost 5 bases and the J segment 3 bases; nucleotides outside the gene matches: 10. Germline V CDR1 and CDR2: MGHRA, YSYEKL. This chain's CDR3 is CASSLTTGAGTDTQYF. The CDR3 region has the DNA TGCGCCAGCAGCTTGACGACAGGGGCGGGAACAGATACGCAGTATTTT.

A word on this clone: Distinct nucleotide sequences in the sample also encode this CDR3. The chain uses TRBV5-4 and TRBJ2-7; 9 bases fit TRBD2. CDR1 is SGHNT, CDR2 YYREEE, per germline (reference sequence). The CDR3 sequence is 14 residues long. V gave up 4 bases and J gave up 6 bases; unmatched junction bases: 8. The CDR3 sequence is CASSPLSSGGEQYF. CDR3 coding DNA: TGTGCCAGCAGCCCTCTTAGTAGCGGGGGCGAGCAGTACTTC.

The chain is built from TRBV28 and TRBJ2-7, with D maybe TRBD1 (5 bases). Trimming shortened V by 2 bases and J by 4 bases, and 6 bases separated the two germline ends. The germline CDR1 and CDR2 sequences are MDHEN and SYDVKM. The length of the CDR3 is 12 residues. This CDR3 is CASSLNRYEQYF. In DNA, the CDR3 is TGTGCCAGCAGTTTAAACAGGTACGAGCAGTACTTC.

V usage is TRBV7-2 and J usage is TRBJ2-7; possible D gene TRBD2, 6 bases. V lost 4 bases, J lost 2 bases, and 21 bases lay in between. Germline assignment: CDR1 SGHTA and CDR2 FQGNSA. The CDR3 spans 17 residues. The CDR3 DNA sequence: TGTGCCAGCAGCTCGCGCCCTAGCGCGCTAGGGGCCTACGAGCAGTACTTC. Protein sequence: CASSSRPSALGAYEQYF.

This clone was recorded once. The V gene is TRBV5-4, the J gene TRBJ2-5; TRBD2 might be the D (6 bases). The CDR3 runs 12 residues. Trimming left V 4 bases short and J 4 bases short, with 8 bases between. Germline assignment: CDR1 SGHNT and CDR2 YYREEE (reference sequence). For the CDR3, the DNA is TGTGCCAGCAGCCCCGGGGGAGAGACCCAGTACTTC. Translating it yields CASSPGGETQYF.

The CDR3 DNA sequence: TGTGCCAGCAGCGCGCCACCCGACAGGCCCACAGATACGCAGTATTTT. Protein: CASSAPPDRPTDTQYF. The V and J genes are TRBV7-9 and TRBJ2-3; D may be TRBD1 (6 bases). The CDR3 contains 16 residues. Germline V gene data show CDR1 as SEHNR and CDR2 as FQNEAQ (reference sequence). The germline V and J ends were trimmed by 5 bases and 2 bases, with 17 bases remaining between them.

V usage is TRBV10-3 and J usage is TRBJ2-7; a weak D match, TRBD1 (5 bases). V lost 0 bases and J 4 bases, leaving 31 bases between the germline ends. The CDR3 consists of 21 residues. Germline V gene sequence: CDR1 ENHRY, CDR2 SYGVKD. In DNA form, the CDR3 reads TGTGCCATCAGTGAGTCCCTCCAGAATGTTAGTAGGGGCGAGACCGAATACGAGCAGTACTTC. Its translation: CAISESLQNVSRGETEYEQYF.

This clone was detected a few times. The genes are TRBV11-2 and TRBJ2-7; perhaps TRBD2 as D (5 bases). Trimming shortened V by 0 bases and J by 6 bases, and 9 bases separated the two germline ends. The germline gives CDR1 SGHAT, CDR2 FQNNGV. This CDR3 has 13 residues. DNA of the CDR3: TGTGCCAGCAGCTTAGAGAGGGCAGGCGAGCAGTACTTC. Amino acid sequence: CASSLERAGEQYF.

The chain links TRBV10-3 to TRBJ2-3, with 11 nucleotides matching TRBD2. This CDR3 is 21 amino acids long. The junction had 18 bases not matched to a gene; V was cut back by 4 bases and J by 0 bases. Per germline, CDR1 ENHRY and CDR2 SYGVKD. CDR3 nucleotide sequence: TGTGCCATCAGTGGAGACCGAGCCGGGACTAGCGGACTCACTAGCACAGATACGCAGTATTTT. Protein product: CAISGDRAGTSGLTSTDTQYF.

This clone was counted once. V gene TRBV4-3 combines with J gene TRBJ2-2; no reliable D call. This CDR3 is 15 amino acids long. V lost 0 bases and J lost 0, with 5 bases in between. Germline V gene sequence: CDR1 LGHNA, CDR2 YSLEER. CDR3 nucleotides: TGCGCCAGCAGCCAAGACAGGACGAACACCGGGGAGCTGTTTTTT. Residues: CASSQDRTNTGELFF.

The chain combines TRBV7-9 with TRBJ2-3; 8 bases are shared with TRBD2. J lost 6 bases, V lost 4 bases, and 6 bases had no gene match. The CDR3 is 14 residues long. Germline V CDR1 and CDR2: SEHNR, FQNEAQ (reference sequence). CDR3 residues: CASSSLSGTDTQYF. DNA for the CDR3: TGTGCCAGCAGCTCCCTTAGCGGGACGGATACGCAGTATTTT.

In DNA form, the CDR3 reads TGTGCCGCTCACAGGAGGAACACTGAAGCTTTCTTT. It translates to CAAHRRNTEAFF. The chain links TRBV6-5 to TRBJ1-1, with D possibly TRBD1 on 5 matching bases. V lost 11 bases and J lost 1, with 11 bases in between. The CDR3 consists of 12 residues. The germline CDR1 and CDR2 sequences are MNHEY and SVGAGI.

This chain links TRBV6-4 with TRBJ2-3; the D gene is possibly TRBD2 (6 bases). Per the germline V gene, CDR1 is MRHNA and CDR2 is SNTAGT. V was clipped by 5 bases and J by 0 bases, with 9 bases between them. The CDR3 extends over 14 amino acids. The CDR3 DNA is TGTGCCAGCAGTATGGGGGGAAGCACAGATACGCAGTATTTT. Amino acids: CASSMGGSTDTQYF.

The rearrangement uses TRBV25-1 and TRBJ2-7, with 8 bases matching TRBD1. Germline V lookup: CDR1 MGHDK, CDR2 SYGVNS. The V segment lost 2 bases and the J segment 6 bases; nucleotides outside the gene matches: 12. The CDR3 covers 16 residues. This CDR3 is CASSERFGQGLFEQYF. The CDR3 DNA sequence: TGTGCCAGCAGTGAACGTTTCGGACAGGGACTTTTCGAGCAGTACTTC.

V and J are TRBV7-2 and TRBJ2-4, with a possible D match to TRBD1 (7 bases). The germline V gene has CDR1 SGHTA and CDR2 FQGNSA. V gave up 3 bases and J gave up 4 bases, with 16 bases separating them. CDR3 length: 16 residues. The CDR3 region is CASSLGSQGRKNIQYF. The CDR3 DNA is TGTGCCAGCAGCTTGGGGTCACAGGGGAGGAAAAACATTCAGTACTTC. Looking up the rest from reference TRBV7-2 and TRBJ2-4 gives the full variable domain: GAGVSQSPSNKVTEKGKDVELRCDPISGHTALYWYRQSLGQGLEFLIYFQGNSAPDKSGLPSDRFSAERTGGSVSTLTIQRTQQEDSAVYLCASSLGSQGRKNIQYFGAGTRLSVL.

CDR3 DNA: TGTGCCAGCAGTTATGTCAGGGGCTATGGCTACACCTTC. Its protein product is CASSYVRGYGYTF. J is TRBJ1-2 and V is TRBV6-6; D possibly corresponds to TRBD1 (6 bases). V lost 3 bases and J lost 4, with 9 bases in between. The CDR3 contains 13 residues. The germline gives CDR1 MNHNY, CDR2 SVGAGI (reference sequence).

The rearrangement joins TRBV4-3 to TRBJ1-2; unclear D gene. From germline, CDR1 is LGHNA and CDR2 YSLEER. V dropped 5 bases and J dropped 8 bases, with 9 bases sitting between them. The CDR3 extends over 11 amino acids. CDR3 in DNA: TGCGCCAGCAGCGAGGGCGGGGGCTACACCTTC. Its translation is CASSEGGGYTF.

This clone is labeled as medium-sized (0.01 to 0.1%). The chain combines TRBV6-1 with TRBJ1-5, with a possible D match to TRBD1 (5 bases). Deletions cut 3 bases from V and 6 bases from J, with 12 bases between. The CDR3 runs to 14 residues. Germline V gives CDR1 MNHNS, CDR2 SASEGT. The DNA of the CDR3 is TGTGCCAGCAGTGAGCGTGGGGGGGTTCAGCCCCAGCATTTT. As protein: CASSERGGVQPQHF.